Following are 17 T cell receptor beta chains from one sample sequenced in a study of blood T cell repertoires in COVID-19. Produced via immunoSEQ multiplex PCR; TCRdb's table is partial and in-frame only. The repertoire holds about 140,000 clones, with about 86% as singletons. Sequenced sample: peripheral blood. All receptors come from a woman aged 60-75 years with acute or convalescent COVID-19.

The chain employs TRBV7-2 and TRBJ2-3; 11 nucleotides line up with TRBD1. Germline CDR1 SGHTA, CDR2 FQGNSA. This CDR3 spans 14 amino acids. Trimming removed 6 bases from V and 7 bases from J; junction bases left unmatched: 6. CDR3 in DNA: TGTGCCAGCAGGCGGACAGGGGGCGCAAATACGCAGTATTTT. Translating gives CASRRTGGANTQYF.

The genes are TRBV2 and TRBJ1-5; TRBD1 matches at 9 bases. This CDR3 contains 15 residues. Germline values: CDR1 SNHLY, CDR2 FYNNEI. V was clipped by 7 bases and J by 0 bases; unmatched bases: 4. CDR3 loop: CASTQDRGSNQPQHF. The CDR3 DNA follows: TGTGCCAGCACCCAGGACAGGGGTAGCAATCAGCCCCAGCATTTT.

The rearrangement joins TRBV3-1 (or the pseudogene TRBV3-2) to TRBJ1-4; 7 nucleotides agree with TRBD1. The V and J ends lost 8 bases and 8 bases, in that order; junction bases with no gene match: 8. Germline CDR1 is LGHDT and CDR2 is YNNKEL (reference sequence). The CDR3 sequence is 13 residues long. CDR3 bases: TGTGCCAGCCGGGGCGGGACAGACGAAAAACTGTTTTTT. This translates into CASRGGTDEKLFF.

V and J are TRBV12-3 or TRBV12-4 and TRBJ1-1; D perhaps matches TRBD1 (6 bases). Trimming pared 6 bases from V and 4 bases from J, leaving 12 bases between. CDR3 size: 13 residues. CDR3 residues: CASRPQGLTEAFF. The CDR3 DNA reads TGTGCCAGCAGGCCACAGGGTCTCACTGAAGCTTTCTTT.

The chain links TRBV29-1 to TRBJ1-1, with D possibly being TRBD1 (5 bases). Trimming stripped 4 bases from V and 4 bases from J, with 13 bases between. The CDR3 runs to 13 residues. Germline CDR1 SQVTM, CDR2 ANQGSEA. The CDR3 protein is CSVAPRVGTEAFF. The DNA of the CDR3 is TGCAGCGTTGCACCCAGGGTCGGCACTGAAGCTTTCTTT.

The chain recombines TRBV28 with TRBJ2-3, with D maybe TRBD1 (6 bases). Trimming shortened V by 10 bases and J by 2 bases, and 16 bases separated the two germline ends. Per the germline V gene, CDR1 is MDHEN and CDR2 is SYDVKM. This CDR3 is 14 amino acids long. The CDR3, as DNA: TGTGCCACCCTAAATCCGGGACACACAGATACGCAGTATTTT. Translated: CATLNPGHTDTQYF.

Only a few counts were recorded for this clone. The chain joins TRBV12-3 or TRBV12-4 to TRBJ1-5; 7 positions match TRBD1. CDR3 length: 12 amino acids. V gave up 5 bases and J gave up 6 bases; unmatched junction bases: 1. In DNA form, the CDR3 reads TGTGCCAGCAGTGCAGGGGGTCAGCCCCAGCATTTT. As protein: CASSAGGQPQHF.

This clone came up once. The J gene is TRBJ1-5, the V gene TRBV10-3; D perhaps matches TRBD1 (5 bases). The CDR3 length is 14 residues. Germline V gene sequence: CDR1 ENHRY, CDR2 SYGVKD. Deletions cut 7 bases from V and 4 bases from J, with 14 bases between. The CDR3 sequence: CAIKGQGGNQPQHF. As DNA, the CDR3 is TGTGCCATCAAGGGGCAGGGCGGAAATCAGCCCCAGCATTTT.

The genes are TRBV11-2 and TRBJ2-5; the D gene is possibly TRBD2 (6 bases). This CDR3 contains 16 residues. Trimming left V 0 bases short and J 4 bases short, with 15 bases between. The V gene's germline CDR1 is SGHAT and CDR2 FQNNGV. The chain's CDR3 is CASSLDRGGNIETQYF. The CDR3 nucleotides are TGTGCCAGCAGCTTAGATCGCGGAGGGAATATAGAGACCCAGTACTTC.

The chain couples TRBV19 to TRBJ1-2, with a weak D call TRBD1 (5 bases). This CDR3 has 15 residues. V lost 2 bases and J lost 5, with 15 bases in between. CDR1 is LNHDA and CDR2 is SQIVND in the germline V gene (reference sequence). Written as DNA, the CDR3 is TGTGCCAGTAGTATATCTTACGGACACACGTATGGCTACACCTTC. Its translation: CASSISYGHTYGYTF.

The chain employs TRBV5-1 and TRBJ2-4; TRBD1 is a possible D gene (5 bases). The CDR3 is made up of 17 amino acids. Germline V gene lookup returns CDR1 SGHRS and CDR2 YFSETQ. The V end lost 2 bases, the J end lost 0 bases, and 15 bases lay between the germline ends. CDR3 nucleotides: TGCGCCAGCAGCTTCCACGCAGGGTCCTTAGCCAAAAACATTCAGTACTTC. This encodes CASSFHAGSLAKNIQYF.

The V gene is TRBV28, the J gene TRBJ1-1, with 7 positions matching TRBD1. The germline V gene has CDR1 MDHEN and CDR2 SYDVKM. Germline trimming cut 7 bases from V and 6 bases from J; bases unmatched to any gene: 8. The CDR3 consists of 13 residues. CDR3 bases: TGTGCCAGCATACTACAGGGGACGGCTGAAGCTTTCTTT. Translated: CASILQGTAEAFF.

The rearrangement joins TRBV30 to TRBJ2-3; 7 nucleotides match TRBD1. Germline V CDR1 and CDR2: GTSNPN, SVGIG (reference sequence). This CDR3 region has 15 residues. Trimming at V came to 0 bases and at J to 1 base, leaving 4 bases not matched to a gene. The CDR3 DNA reads as TGTGCCTGGAGTGTAAGGCAGGGGGGCACAGATACGCAGTATTTT. Its translation: CAWSVRQGGTDTQYF.

V gene TRBV6-6 combines with J gene TRBJ2-1, with D uncertain. In germline, CDR1 is MNHNY, CDR2 SVGAGI (reference sequence). This CDR3 region has 14 residues. Trimming took off 5 bases at V and 7 bases at J, with 15 bases between the two ends. The CDR3: CASSIGALENEQFF. The DNA for the CDR3 is TGTGCCAGCAGTATAGGAGCCCTCGAAAATGAGCAGTTCTTC.

The rearrangement uses TRBV2 and TRBJ2-4, with 8 bases identical to TRBD2. V shed 2 bases, J shed 9 bases, and the junction held 12 bases outside the gene matches. The CDR3 spans 16 residues. The germline V gene has CDR1 SNHLY and CDR2 FYNNEI. The CDR3 sequence: CASSENGAGAGGIQYF. The CDR3 nucleotides read TGTGCCAGCAGTGAAAATGGAGCGGGGGCCGGGGGCATTCAGTACTTC. Combining the CDR3 with reference TRBV2 and TRBJ2-4 gives the whole variable domain EPEVTQTPSHQVTQMGQEVILRCVPISNHLYFYWYRQILGQKVEFLVSFYNNEISEKSEIFDDQFSVERPDGSNFTLKIRSTKLEDSAMYFCASSENGAGAGGIQYFGAGTRLSVL.

This clone was recorded only once. The V gene is TRBV5-6, the J gene TRBJ1-1; weak D call: TRBD1 (5 bases). The germline CDR1 and CDR2 sequences are SGHDT and YYEEEE. Trimming left V 1 base short and J 3 bases short, with 7 bases between. This CDR3 is 13 amino acids long. The CDR3 DNA sequence: TGTGCCAGCAGCTTGCGGGGGGACACTGAAGCTTTCTTT. It codes for CASSLRGDTEAFF.

V gene TRBV7-9 combines with J gene TRBJ1-2, with 9 bases lining up with TRBD1. The CDR3 is 14 amino acids. Trimming removed 4 bases from V and 8 bases from J; junction bases left unmatched: 8. CDR1 SEHNR and CDR2 FQNEAQ come from the germline V gene (reference sequence). CDR3 nucleotide sequence: TGTGCCAGCAGCTCAGACTACAGGGGGCTGGGCTACACCTTC. It codes for CASSSDYRGLGYTF.